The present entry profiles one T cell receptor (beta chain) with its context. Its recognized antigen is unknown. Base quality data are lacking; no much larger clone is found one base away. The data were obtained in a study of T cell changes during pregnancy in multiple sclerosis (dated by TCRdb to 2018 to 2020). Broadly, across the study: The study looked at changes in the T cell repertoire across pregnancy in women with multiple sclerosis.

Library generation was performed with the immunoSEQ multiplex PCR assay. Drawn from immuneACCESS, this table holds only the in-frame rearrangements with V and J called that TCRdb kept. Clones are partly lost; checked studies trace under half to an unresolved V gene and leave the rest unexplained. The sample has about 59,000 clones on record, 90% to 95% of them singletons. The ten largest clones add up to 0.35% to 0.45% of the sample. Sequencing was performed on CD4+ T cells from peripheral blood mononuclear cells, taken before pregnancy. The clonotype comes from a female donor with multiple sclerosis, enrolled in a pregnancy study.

The CDR3 amino acid sequence is: CASRQNYGYTF. The nucleotides read TGTGCCAGCAGGCAGAACTATGGCTACACCTTC. In this chain, TRBV7-2 is recombined with TRBJ1-2, with an unclear D gene assignment. The CDR3 starts with the cysteine, ends with the phenylalanine, and has 11 residues. Kept here is only the CDR3 DNA, which spans 33 bases and is read in frame from base 1. Trimming at the junction amounts to 6 bases on V and 2 bases on J, and the germline ends lie 4 bases apart. CDR1 and CDR2 were assigned from the germline V gene as SGHTA and FQGNSA.